This T cell receptor beta chain was retrieved from a study of blood T cell repertoires in COVID-19. Here immunoSEQ multiplex PCR was the method, and the copy in TCRdb shows in-frame clones only, minus some. The sample lists roughly 160,000 clones, roughly 84% occurring once. Source material: PBMCs or T cells enriched from blood (not recorded which). This receptor was obtained from a man aged 55 to 70 who had recovered from COVID-19.

The chain's CDR3 is CASTYAGGTNQPQHF. The DNA for the CDR3 is TGTGCCAGCACCTACGCGGGGGGGACCAATCAGCCCCAGCATTTT. The chain links TRBV6-6 to TRBJ1-5, with TRBD1 as a possible D gene (5 bases). Germline V gene lookup returns CDR1 MNHNY and CDR2 SVGAGI (reference sequence). Trimming pared 7 bases from V and 3 bases from J, leaving 16 bases between. The length of the CDR3 is 15 residues.